The 17 T cell receptor beta chains below all came from one sample that was sequenced in a study of OX40 agonist ivuxolimab in advanced cancers. The table came from immunoSEQ multiplex PCR; TCRdb's copy has only in-frame clones and leaves some out. Among 50,000 to 65,000 clones listed, approximately 91% were seen once. Here the sequenced sample was CD4+ or CD8+ T cells sorted from blood, taken in a trial of the OX40 agonist ivuxolimab. All receptors derive from an adult with an advanced solid tumor such as melanoma, head and neck, liver or kidney cancer.

The J gene is TRBJ2-3, the V gene TRBV19; TRBD2 agrees at 9 bases. The CDR3 sequence is 16 residues long. V shed 3 bases and J 4 bases; nucleotides not matched to a gene: 8. Per germline, CDR1 LNHDA and CDR2 SQIVND (reference sequence). The CDR3 loop reads CASSIGGRAAADTQYF. The CDR3 coding sequence is TGTGCCAGTAGTATTGGCGGGAGGGCCGCCGCAGATACGCAGTATTTT.

The chain employs TRBV28 and TRBJ1-5; no definite D call. Germline V gene sequence: CDR1 MDHEN, CDR2 SYDVKM. The CDR3 sequence is 17 residues long. V lost 7 bases and J 5 bases, leaving 24 bases between the germline ends. The CDR3, as DNA: TGTGCCAGCACCGTTTGGCCCTTAGGGCAGCTTCATCAGCCCCAGCATTTT. It encodes CASTVWPLGQLHQPQHF.

This clone appeared a single time. V and J are TRBV18 and TRBJ1-6, with D unresolved. This CDR3 has 14 amino acids. Trimming left V 5 bases short and J 6 bases short, with 11 bases between. Germline CDR1 is KGHSH and CDR2 is LQKENI. CDR3 nucleotides: TGTGCCAGCTCAACGGAGGGTCGTAATTCACCCCTCCACTTT. Encoded protein: CASSTEGRNSPLHF.

This chain uses TRBV20-1 with TRBJ1-2; unclear D gene. From germline, CDR1 is DFQATT and CDR2 SNEGSKA (reference sequence). Between the trimmed V and J ends, which lost 3 bases and 8 bases, there was a span of 7 bases. The CDR3 runs to 10 residues. The CDR3 here is CSASQVGYTF. CDR3 coding DNA: TGCAGTGCTAGTCAAGTAGGCTACACCTTC.

The chain couples TRBV30 to TRBJ2-7; the D is unclear. The CDR3 is 13 residues long. The V gene's germline CDR1 is GTSNPN and CDR2 SVGIG (reference sequence). Trimming left V 4 bases short and J 0 bases short, with 10 bases between. The CDR3 protein is CAWTRAVSYEQYF. CDR3 bases: TGTGCCTGGACTAGAGCCGTCTCCTACGAGCAGTACTTC.

This clone came up a few times. The chain links TRBV20-1 to TRBJ2-2; the D is unclear. Deletions cut 5 bases from V and 3 bases from J, with 4 bases between. Germline V gene lookup returns CDR1 DFQATT and CDR2 SNEGSKA (reference sequence). CDR3 length equals 11 residues. CDR3 sequence: CSAADTGELFF. The CDR3 nucleotides read TGCAGTGCTGCTGACACCGGGGAGCTGTTTTTT.

This rearrangement joins TRBV5-4 to TRBJ1-2, with a weak D call TRBD1 (6 bases). This CDR3 spans 16 amino acids. The germline V and J ends were trimmed by 0 bases and 8 bases, with 20 bases remaining between them. Germline CDR1 SGHNT, CDR2 YYREEE (reference sequence). The chain's CDR3 is CASSLGQGIGMEGYTF. The CDR3 coding sequence is TGTGCCAGCAGCTTGGGTCAGGGGATTGGTATGGAGGGCTACACCTTC. The full variable domain, its missing parts supplied by reference TRBV5-4 and TRBJ1-2, is ETGVTQSPTHLIKTRGQQVTLRCSSQSGHNTVSWYQQALGQGPQFIFQYYREEENGRGNFPPRFSGLQFPNYSSELNVNALELDDSALYLCASSLGQGIGMEGYTFGSGTRLTVV.

This chain uses TRBV28 with TRBJ1-1; D perhaps matches TRBD1 (6 bases). The length of the CDR3 is 14 residues. V was pared by 5 bases and J by 4 bases, with 14 bases between. Germline V lookup: CDR1 MDHEN, CDR2 SYDVKM. The CDR3 DNA sequence: TGTGCCAGCAGTGGGGGCGCATCCAGCACTGAAGCTTTCTTT. Translated: CASSGGASSTEAFF.

This chain joins TRBV5-4 and TRBJ2-3; 16 nucleotides match TRBD2. The CDR3 loop spans 18 amino acids. The germline CDR1 and CDR2 sequences are SGHNT and YYREEE (reference sequence). The ends lost 0 bases at V and 5 bases at J; junction bases unmatched: 6. In nucleotides, the CDR3 is TGTGCCAGCAGCTTGGGGGGACTAGCGGGAGGGCCTGGAGATACGCAGTATTTT. Its translation: CASSLGGLAGGPGDTQYF. The full variable domain, rest sourced from reference TRBV5-4 and TRBJ2-3, is ETGVTQSPTHLIKTRGQQVTLRCSSQSGHNTVSWYQQALGQGPQFIFQYYREEENGRGNFPPRFSGLQFPNYSSELNVNALELDDSALYLCASSLGGLAGGPGDTQYFGPGTRLTVL.

This clone was detected once. The gene calls are TRBV5-6 and TRBJ1-3, with 7 bases aligning to TRBD1. Germline CDR1 and CDR2: SGHDT and YYEEEE. CDR3 size: 18 residues. Losses at the gene ends were 4 bases for V and 0 bases for J; bases not matched to a gene: 13. The CDR3 sequence: CASSATLTGRPSGNTIYF. The CDR3 nucleotides read TGTGCCAGCAGCGCGACCCTGACAGGGCGACCCTCTGGAAACACCATATATTTT. Together with reference TRBV5-6 and TRBJ1-3, the CDR3 gives the full variable domain: DAGVTQSPTHLIKTRGQQVTLRCSPKSGHDTVSWYQQALGQGPQFIFQYYEEEERQRGNFPDRFSGHQFPNYSSELNVNALLLGDSALYLCASSATLTGRPSGNTIYFGEGSWLTVV.

This clone was found once. This chain joins TRBV28 and TRBJ2-5; TRBD2 aligns across 12 bases. Unmatched junction bases numbered 3, after V lost 5 bases and J lost 2 bases. The germline CDR1 and CDR2 sequences are MDHEN and SYDVKM. CDR3 length: 15 amino acids. CDR3 in amino acids: CASSTSGGRQETQYF. In DNA form, the CDR3 reads TGTGCCAGCAGTACTAGCGGGGGGCGTCAAGAGACCCAGTACTTC. Using reference TRBV28 and TRBJ2-5 for the parts outside the CDR3, the full variable domain is DVKVTQSSRYLVKRTGEKVFLECVQDMDHENMFWYRQDPGLGLRLIYFSYDVKMKEKGDIPEGYSVSREKKERFSLILESASTNQTSMYLCASSTSGGRQETQYFGPGTRLLVL.

In its sample, this clone was seen once. This chain joins TRBV19 and TRBJ1-5; weak D call: TRBD1 (6 bases). Trimming removed 7 bases from V and 0 bases from J, with 16 bases in between. The CDR3 contains 16 residues. In germline, CDR1 is LNHDA, CDR2 SQIVND (reference sequence). CDR3: CASTIESGASNQPQHF. DNA of the CDR3: TGTGCCAGTACGATTGAGTCAGGGGCTAGCAATCAGCCCCAGCATTTT.

The chain carries TRBV7-2 and TRBJ1-5, with 9 bases lining up with TRBD1. CDR3 length: 13 amino acids. The germline CDR1 and CDR2 sequences are SGHTA and FQGNSA. The ends lost 8 bases at V and 4 bases at J; junction bases unmatched: 3. In DNA, the CDR3 is TGTGCCAGCGGACAGGGGTCAAATCAGCCCCAGCATTTT. It yields the protein CASGQGSNQPQHF.

For the CDR3, the DNA is TGTGCCAGCAGTACAGGGTATGGCTACACCTTC. It translates to CASSTGYGYTF. J is TRBJ1-2 and V is TRBV28, with a possible D match to TRBD1 (6 bases). V shed 5 bases and J shed 5 bases, with 6 bases lying between them. This CDR3 spans 11 amino acids. Germline V CDR1 and CDR2: MDHEN, SYDVKM.

This rearrangement joins TRBV5-1 to TRBJ2-7; D might be TRBD1 (6 bases). Germline CDR1 is SGHRS and CDR2 is YFSETQ. V shed 4 bases and J shed 5 bases, with 13 bases lying between them. The CDR3 runs to 13 residues. The CDR3 loop reads CASSRGQLNEQYF. CDR3 sequence (DNA): TGCGCCAGCAGCCGAGGACAGCTTAACGAGCAGTACTTC.

The rearrangement links TRBV28 to TRBJ2-1; no clear D. V lost 3 bases and J 5 bases, leaving 11 bases between the germline ends. The CDR3 runs 14 residues. The V gene's germline CDR1 is MDHEN and CDR2 SYDVKM. CDR3 DNA: TGTGCCAGCAGTTTTGGCGCCGGCGACAATGAGCAGTTCTTC. This encodes CASSFGAGDNEQFF.

This chain joins TRBV5-1 and TRBJ2-1, with a possible D match to TRBD1 (5 bases). Germline V gives CDR1 SGHRS, CDR2 YFSETQ. The CDR3 sequence is 12 residues long. Between the trimmed V and J ends, which lost 4 bases and 6 bases, there was a span of 8 bases. The CDR3 loop reads CASSPDSNEQFF. CDR3 nucleotides: TGCGCCAGCAGCCCAGACAGCAATGAGCAGTTCTTC. Using reference TRBV5-1 and TRBJ2-1 for the parts outside the CDR3, the full variable domain is KAGVTQTPRYLIKTRGQQVTLSCSPISGHRSVSWYQQTPGQGLQFLFEYFSETQRNKGNFPGRFSGRQFSNSRSEMNVSTLELGDSALYLCASSPDSNEQFFGPGTRLTVL.